A single sample is the source of the 11 T cell receptor beta chains below, sequenced in a study of blood T cell repertoires in COVID-19 (dated by TCRdb to the early 2020s). The library was produced with the immunoSEQ multiplex PCR assay. TCRdb's version of the immuneACCESS table is confined to in-frame rearrangements and falls short of the full clone set. An unresolved V gene accounts for under half of the shortfall where checked; the remainder is of unknown origin. This sample lists 370,000 or so clones; about 87% were detected once. About 1.5% of the sample is in the top ten clones. The sequenced sample consisted of PBMCs or T cells enriched from blood (not recorded which). These receptors all come from a man aged 30-40 years who had recovered from COVID-19.

The chain has TRBV10-3 and TRBJ1-4; TRBD1 matches at 7 bases. Germline CDR1 ENHRY, CDR2 SYGVKD. V was clipped by 2 bases and J by 5 bases; unmatched bases: 5. The CDR3 runs 15 residues. The CDR3 loop reads CAISEPGQPNEKLFF. The CDR3 coding sequence is TGTGCCATCAGTGAGCCGGGACAGCCAAATGAAAAACTGTTTTTT.

The chain joins TRBV29-1 to TRBJ2-7, with D possibly TRBD1 on 7 matching bases. In germline, CDR1 is SQVTM, CDR2 ANQGSEA. V shed 5 bases and J shed 5 bases, with 19 bases lying between them. This CDR3 comprises 14 residues. The CDR3 sequence: CSVRGRQGNDEQYF. The CDR3 DNA follows: TGCAGCGTTCGGGGGCGACAGGGTAACGACGAGCAGTACTTC.

The CDR3 sequence is CASSIKEKVDTGELFF. CDR3 nucleotide sequence: TGTGCCAGTAGTATCAAGGAGAAAGTGGACACCGGGGAGCTGTTTTTT. The chain combines TRBV19 with TRBJ2-2; D gene ambiguous. Per germline, CDR1 LNHDA and CDR2 SQIVND (reference sequence). The V end lost 3 bases, the J end lost 3 bases, and 14 bases lay between the germline ends. The CDR3 totals 16 residues.

The chain carries TRBV15 and TRBJ1-2; 8 bases are shared with TRBD1. CDR3 length equals 15 residues. Looked up from germline, CDR1 is LNHNV and CDR2 is YYDKDF (reference sequence). V lost 0 bases to trimming and J lost 4 bases; unmatched junction nucleotides: 4. CDR3: CATSRDQGAGYGYTF. The CDR3 DNA reads as TGTGCCACCAGCAGAGACCAGGGGGCTGGCTATGGCTACACCTTC. The full variable domain, rest sourced from reference TRBV15 and TRBJ1-2, is DAMVIQNPRYQVTQFGKPVTLSCSQTLNHNVMYWYQQKSSQAPKLLFHYYDKDFNNEADTPDNFQSRRPNTSFCFLDIRSPGLGDTAMYLCATSRDQGAGYGYTFGSGTRLTVV.

This clone was seen a few times. The rearrangement uses TRBV19 and TRBJ2-2; 9 positions agree with TRBD1. The J segment lost 9 bases and the V segment lost 5 bases, leaving 13 bases of the junction unmatched. The germline CDR1 and CDR2 sequences are LNHDA and SQIVND (reference sequence). The CDR3 totals 16 residues. CDR3 bases: TGTGCCAGTAGTGTTCTCGGGGACAGGGCTTCTAGGGAGCTGTTTTTT. It specifies CASSVLGDRASRELFF.

This chain connects TRBV7-2 to TRBJ2-5, with 8 bases identical to TRBD2. The length of the CDR3 is 15 residues. Germline loops: CDR1 SGHTA, CDR2 FQGNSA. J was trimmed by 3 bases and V by 1 base; bases with no gene match: 4. The CDR3 nucleotides are TGTGCCAGCAGCTTAGGGTCGGGACTAGAAGAGACCCAGTACTTC. It codes for CASSLGSGLEETQYF.

J is TRBJ1-6 and V is TRBV18; D remains ambiguous. Per the germline V gene, CDR1 is KGHSH and CDR2 is LQKENI. Trimming pared 5 bases from V and 7 bases from J, leaving 9 bases between. This CDR3 has 13 amino acids. DNA for the CDR3: TGTGCCAGCTCAGCGGCGCCGAATTCACCCCTCCACTTT. Translated, it gives CASSAAPNSPLHF.

Concerning this clone: Other DNA sequences in this sample translate to the same CDR3. The chain is built from TRBV9 and TRBJ1-4; no clear D. The CDR3 is 15 residues long. V lost 0 bases and J lost 0, with 6 bases in between. Germline CDR1 reads SGDLS; CDR2 reads YYNGEE. The CDR3 loop is CASSVGGPTNEKLFF. In DNA form, the CDR3 reads TGTGCCAGCAGCGTAGGAGGGCCAACTAATGAAAAACTGTTTTTT.

The V gene is TRBV2, the J gene TRBJ1-5, with 8 bases matching TRBD1. Germline V CDR1 and CDR2: SNHLY, FYNNEI. V shed 5 bases, J shed 7 bases, and the junction held 1 base outside the gene matches. The CDR3 has 12 residues. The CDR3 DNA reads as TGTGCCAGCAGTACAGGGGGGCAGCCCCAGCATTTT. It is translated as CASSTGGQPQHF.

The chain uses TRBV4-1 and TRBJ1-3; possibly TRBD1 for D (6 bases). Looked up from germline, CDR1 is MGHRA and CDR2 is YSYEKL. Trimming took 3 bases from V and 0 from J, leaving 15 bases between them. This CDR3 contains 17 residues. In DNA, the CDR3 is TGCGCCAGCAGCCAGACCCGGGACACCCGCTCTGGAAACACCATATATTTT. Protein: CASSQTRDTRSGNTIYF.

J is TRBJ1-2 and V is TRBV25-1; no firm D call. Germline V lookup: CDR1 MGHDK, CDR2 SYGVNS. The CDR3 runs to 12 residues. V was shortened by 4 bases and J by 7 bases, with 10 bases between the two germline ends. CDR3 DNA sequence: TGTGCCAGCAGTGCAAGATCGGGTGGCTACACCTTC. Residues: CASSARSGGYTF.